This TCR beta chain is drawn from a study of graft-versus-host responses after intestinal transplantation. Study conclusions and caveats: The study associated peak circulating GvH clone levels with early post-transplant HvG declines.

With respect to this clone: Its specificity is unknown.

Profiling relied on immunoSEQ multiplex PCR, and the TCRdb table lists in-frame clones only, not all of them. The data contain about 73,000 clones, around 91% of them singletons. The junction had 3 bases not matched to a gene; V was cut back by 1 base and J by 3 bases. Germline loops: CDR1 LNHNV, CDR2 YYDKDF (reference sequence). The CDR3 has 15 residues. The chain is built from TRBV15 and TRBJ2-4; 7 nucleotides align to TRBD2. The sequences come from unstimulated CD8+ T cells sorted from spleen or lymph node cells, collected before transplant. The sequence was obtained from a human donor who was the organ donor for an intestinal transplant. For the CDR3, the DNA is TGTGCCACCAGCAGAGTGGGGGGGGGCAAAAACATTCAGTACTTC. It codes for CATSRVGGGKNIQYF.